Presented here are 5 T cell receptor beta chains from one specimen sequenced in a study of blood T cell repertoires in COVID-19. The data were produced by immunoSEQ multiplex PCR, yet TCRdb's version contains in-frame clones alone and is incomplete. In the table there are around 150,000 clones, around four fifths of which are singletons. Source material: peripheral blood. The receptors derive from a human donor in a cohort sampled during active COVID-19.

The J gene is TRBJ2-5, the V gene TRBV11-3; D is perhaps TRBD1 (6 bases). V was clipped by 5 bases and J by 5 bases, with 18 bases between them. The CDR3 totals 15 residues. Germline CDR1 SGHNT, CDR2 YENEEA. The CDR3 loop is CASSRMQGPGETQYF. The CDR3 DNA follows: TGTGCCAGCAGCCGGATGCAGGGGCCGGGGGAGACCCAGTACTTC.

This chain joins TRBV6-2 or TRBV6-3 and TRBJ1-5; D remains unclear. V shed 5 bases and J shed 5 bases, with 13 bases lying between them. The CDR3 sequence is 14 residues long. Germline CDR1 and CDR2: MNHEY and SVGEGT. The CDR3: CASSKRLEDQPQHF. The CDR3 coding sequence is TGTGCCAGCAGTAAACGACTGGAGGATCAGCCCCAGCATTTT.

The table lists this clone with a count of one. The chain joins TRBV28 to TRBJ2-3, with 10 nucleotides matching TRBD2. V shed 3 bases, J shed 3 bases, and the junction held 6 bases outside the gene matches. Germline CDR1 is MDHEN and CDR2 is SYDVKM. CDR3 length: 16 residues. CDR3 coding DNA: TGTGCCAGCAGTTTTCCCGCTAGCGGGGGAACAGATACGCAGTATTTT. This encodes CASSFPASGGTDTQYF.

The chain combines TRBV19 with TRBJ1-4; D possibly corresponds to TRBD1 (5 bases). Trimming shortened V by 4 bases and J by 4 bases, and 10 bases separated the two germline ends. The CDR3 totals 14 residues. Germline assignment: CDR1 LNHDA and CDR2 SQIVND (reference sequence). The CDR3 sequence is CASSKLQVNEKLFF. DNA of the CDR3: TGTGCCAGTAGTAAATTACAGGTTAATGAAAAACTGTTTTTT.

The V and J genes are TRBV11-2 and TRBJ1-4; perhaps TRBD1 as D (5 bases). Trimming left V 4 bases short and J 10 bases short, with 16 bases between. This CDR3 contains 14 residues. Per germline, CDR1 SGHAT and CDR2 FQNNGV. The CDR3 DNA sequence: TGTGCCAGCAGCTCGCACGCGGGGCCGGGAAAACTGTTTTTT. The encoded protein is CASSSHAGPGKLFF.